Listed below are T cell receptor beta chains from one sample, sequenced in a study of monozygotic twins with cystic fibrosis. Libraries were prepared by immunoSEQ multiplex PCR; TCRdb keeps only in-frame clonotypes and omits some of them. The sample holds about 36,000 clones, approximately 87% seen once. Specimen: blood. These receptor sequences come from a girl aged 2-10 years with cystic fibrosis. The CDR3 runs from the conserved cysteine through the conserved F or W. Fields, in order: J gene, clone size, D gene, V gene, CDR3 DNA, CDR3 protein. The D gene is left open where the match is weak. Size is omitted from some rows. Given values are once, few, many or a class for expanded clones.

J: TRBJ1-4
size: few
D: -
V: TRBV4-1
DNA: TGCGCCAGCAGCCAAGAGGCGACAGGAAATGAAAAACTGTTTTTT
CDR3: CASSQEATGNEKLFF

J: TRBJ2-2
size: -
D: -
V: TRBV27
DNA: TGTGCCAGCAGAAGGGGCGCTAAGGCCGGGGAGCTGTTTTTT
CDR3: CASRRGAKAGELFF

J: TRBJ2-7
size: -
D: TRBD1
V: TRBV6-5
DNA: TGTGCCAGCAGTTCTTCCTCGACAGGGGCGTACGAGCAGTACTTC
CDR3: CASSSSSTGAYEQYF

J: TRBJ1-4
size: -
D: -
V: TRBV18
DNA: TGTGCCAGCTCCCTATCTGCAACTAATGAAAAACTGTTTTTT
CDR3: CASSLSATNEKLFF

J: TRBJ1-1
size: -
D: -
V: TRBV7-6
DNA: TGTGCCAGCAGCACCGGGACACCCGAAACGGAATCTTTCTTT
CDR3: CASSTGTPETESFF

J: TRBJ1-2
size: -
D: TRBD1
V: TRBV6-5
DNA: TGTGCCAGCAGTTACTCGGTCCAGGGGGCGTTTGGAGGCTACACCTTC
CDR3: CASSYSVQGAFGGYTF

J: TRBJ1-1
size: -
D: TRBD1
V: TRBV6-1
DNA: TGTGCCAGCAGGGGGACAGGGGGGAACACTGAAGCTTTCTTT
CDR3: CASRGTGGNTEAFF

J: TRBJ1-1
size: -
D: -
V: TRBV19
DNA: TGTGCCAGTAGTACGACTCCGGGCGGAGGAGACACTGAAGCTTTCTTT
CDR3: CASSTTPGGGDTEAFF

J: TRBJ1-2
size: -
D: TRBD1
V: TRBV19
DNA: TGTGCCAGTAGTACGTCCGGGACAGGGGGTTTAGGCTACACCTTC
CDR3: CASSTSGTGGLGYTF

J: TRBJ2-5
size: -
D: TRBD2
V: TRBV4-3
DNA: TGCGCCAGCAGCCAGGGCGGGAGGGGTGAGACCCAGTACTTC
CDR3: CASSQGGRGETQYF

J: TRBJ2-7
size: -
D: -
V: TRBV27
DNA: TGTGCCAGCAGTTTATTTGGGGCACCCTACGAGCAGTACTTC
CDR3: CASSLFGAPYEQYF

J: TRBJ2-2
size: -
D: -
V: TRBV5-4
DNA: TGTGCCAGCAGCTTGGGGTGGGGGGAGCTGTTTTTT
CDR3: CASSLGWGELFF

J: TRBJ1-3
size: -
D: TRBD1
V: TRBV7-2
DNA: TGTGCCAGCAGCTTAGCAGGGACAGGTGGAAACACCATATATTTT
CDR3: CASSLAGTGGNTIYF

J: TRBJ2-5
size: -
D: -
V: TRBV4-3
DNA: TGCGCCAGCAGCCAAGAGGTGGGGCCGGTCCAAGAGACCCAGTACTTC
CDR3: CASSQEVGPVQETQYF

J: TRBJ2-5
size: few
D: -
V: TRBV7-9
DNA: TGTGCCAGCAGCTTAGTCCAGGGGATGGAGACCCAGTACTTC
CDR3: CASSLVQGMETQYF

J: TRBJ1-1
size: -
D: -
V: TRBV19
DNA: TGTGCCAGTAGTATAGATGGGGTCGGGTACACTGAAGCTTTCTTT
CDR3: CASSIDGVGYTEAFF

J: TRBJ1-5
size: -
D: -
V: TRBV6-6
DNA: TGTGCCAGCACCCCCGGGGGGGTCGGCAATCAGCCCCAGCATTTT
CDR3: CASTPGGVGNQPQHF

J: TRBJ2-7
size: few
D: TRBD2
V: TRBV7-2
DNA: TGTGCCAGCAGCTCTAGCGGGGGGGCCTACGAGCAGTACTTC
CDR3: CASSSSGGAYEQYF

J: TRBJ2-2
size: -
D: -
V: TRBV10-3
DNA: TGTGCCATCAAACTTTCCAACACCGGGGAGCTGTTTTTT
CDR3: CAIKLSNTGELFF

J: TRBJ1-2
size: -
D: TRBD1
V: TRBV19
DNA: TGTGCCAGTAGTACCGGACAGGAGATCTATGGCTACACCTTC
CDR3: CASSTGQEIYGYTF

J: TRBJ1-2
size: -
D: TRBD1
V: TRBV7-8
DNA: TGTGCCAGCAGCTTAGCGGGATGGGGACAGGGCTATGGCTACACCTTC
CDR3: CASSLAGWGQGYGYTF

J: TRBJ1-5
size: -
D: -
V: TRBV6-5
DNA: TGTGCCAGCAGTTACTCGAGGGACAACAATCAGCCCCAGCATTTT
CDR3: CASSYSRDNNQPQHF

J: TRBJ2-5
size: once
D: -
V: TRBV7-2
DNA: TGTGCCAGCAGGGATCCTATCCAAGAGACCCAGTACTTC
CDR3: CASRDPIQETQYF

J: TRBJ2-1
size: -
D: -
V: TRBV4-1
DNA: TGCGCCAGCAGCCAAGCGGCCCTTAGCTCCTACAATGAGCAGTTCTTC
CDR3: CASSQAALSSYNEQFF

J: TRBJ1-2
size: -
D: TRBD1
V: TRBV12-5
DNA: TGTGCTAGTGGTTTGGTACTGGGCAGGGGGCCGGACTATGGCTACACCTTC
CDR3: CASGLVLGRGPDYGYTF

J: TRBJ2-5
size: -
D: -
V: TRBV5-1
DNA: TGCGCCAGCAGCCTACTCCTCGCCCAAGAGACCCAGTACTTC
CDR3: CASSLLLAQETQYF

J: TRBJ2-7
size: once
D: -
V: TRBV7-9
DNA: TGTGCCAGCAGCCCGACACCTTCCTACGAGCAGTACTTC
CDR3: CASSPTPSYEQYF

J: TRBJ1-5
size: few
D: -
V: TRBV4-2
DNA: TGTGCCAGCAAGGGGTCCAATCAGCCCCAGCATTTT
CDR3: CASKGSNQPQHF

J: TRBJ1-2
size: -
D: -
V: TRBV29-1
DNA: TGCAGCGTTATTTGGGACACTTACAAAGCGGAATCTAACTATGGCTACACCTTC
CDR3: CSVIWDTYKAESNYGYTF

J: TRBJ1-6
size: few
D: -
V: TRBV2
DNA: TGTGCCAGCAGGAGGATAGGTGTTGATTCACCCCTCCACTTT
CDR3: CASRRIGVDSPLHF

J: TRBJ2-7
size: once
D: TRBD2
V: TRBV18
DNA: TGTGCCAGCTCACCAATAACTAGCGGGGGGGCCACCGAGCAGTACTTC
CDR3: CASSPITSGGATEQYF

J: TRBJ1-6
size: -
D: -
V: TRBV4-2
DNA: TGTGCCAGCAGCCAAAATCTGGGTTCCTATAATTCACCCCTCCACTTT
CDR3: CASSQNLGSYNSPLHF

J: TRBJ2-1
size: few
D: TRBD1
V: TRBV13
DNA: TGTGCCAGCAGCTTCTGGCCGGGACAGAGCTCCTACAATGAGCAGTTCTTC
CDR3: CASSFWPGQSSYNEQFF

J: TRBJ2-7
size: -
D: -
V: TRBV6-6
DNA: TGTGCCAGCAGAGACAGTGGCGTAACCTACGAGCAGTACTTC
CDR3: CASRDSGVTYEQYF

J: TRBJ1-2
size: -
D: TRBD1
V: TRBV5-1
DNA: TGCGCCAGCAGCTTGGCGGGGACAGGGGGCGGCTACACCTTC
CDR3: CASSLAGTGGGYTF

J: TRBJ2-5
size: -
D: -
V: TRBV5-1
DNA: TGCGCCAGCAGCCCACAGCAAGAGACCCAGTACTTC
CDR3: CASSPQQETQYF

J: TRBJ1-4
size: -
D: -
V: TRBV2
DNA: TGTGCCAGCAGTGAAGAGGGAAGACAGGTTAATGAAAAACTGTTTTTT
CDR3: CASSEEGRQVNEKLFF

J: TRBJ2-5
size: -
D: -
V: TRBV10-3
DNA: TGTGCCATCAGTGGGACAGTACCAGGGGAGACCCAGTACTTC
CDR3: CAISGTVPGETQYF

J: TRBJ1-3
size: -
D: -
V: TRBV6-6
DNA: TGTGCCAGCAGTTCGGAACAGGGAGGGAGAAACACCATATATTTT
CDR3: CASSSEQGGRNTIYF